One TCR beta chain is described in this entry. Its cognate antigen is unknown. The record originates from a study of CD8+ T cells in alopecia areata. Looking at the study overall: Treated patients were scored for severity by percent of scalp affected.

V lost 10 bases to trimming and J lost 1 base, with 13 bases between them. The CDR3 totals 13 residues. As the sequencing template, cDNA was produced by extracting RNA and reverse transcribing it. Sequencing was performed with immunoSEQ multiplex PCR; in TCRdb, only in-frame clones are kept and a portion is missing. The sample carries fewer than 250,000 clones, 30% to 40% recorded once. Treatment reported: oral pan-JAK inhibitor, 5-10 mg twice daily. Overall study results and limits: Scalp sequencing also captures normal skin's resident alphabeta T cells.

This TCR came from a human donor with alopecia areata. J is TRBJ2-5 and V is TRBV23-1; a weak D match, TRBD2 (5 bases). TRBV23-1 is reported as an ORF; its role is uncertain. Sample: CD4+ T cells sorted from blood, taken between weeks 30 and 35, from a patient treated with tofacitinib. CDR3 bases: TGCGCCACCGTGGCAGCGGCCCAAGAGACCCAGTACTTC. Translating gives CATVAAAQETQYF.